This entry features one T cell receptor (beta chain) sequence. CD45RO-negative cells were positively selected for CCR7, leaving out terminally differentiated effector memory CD45RA+ cells. The CDR3 covers 12 residues. V was pared by 5 bases and J by 10 bases, with 12 bases between. Germline assignment: CDR1 SGHVS and CDR2 FQNEAQ. This record belongs to a study of shared clonotypes between healthy human individuals. The table came from immunoSEQ multiplex PCR; TCRdb's copy has only in-frame clones and leaves some out. The sample has just over 2,000,000 clones; approximately 95% are singletons. Sequencing input: naive CD8+ T cells sorted from blood. The J gene is TRBJ2-4, the V gene TRBV7-8; D is ambiguous. The TCR originated in a man aged 18-30 years in good health. CDR3 sequence: CASSPTMGIQYF. CDR3 in DNA: TGTGCCAGCAGCCCCACGATGGGAATTCAGTACTTC.